The 4 T cell receptor beta chains in this list originate from one sample, sequenced in a study of CD8+ T cells in alopecia areata. Extracted RNA was reverse transcribed, and the resulting cDNA served as sequencing template. Sequenced by immunoSEQ multiplex PCR; TCRdb stores in-frame clones only, minus some. Of more than 90,000 clones in the sample, less than 75% were seen once. Specified treatment: oral pan-JAK inhibitor, 5-10 mg twice daily. Material: CD8+ T cells sorted from blood, obtained at week 24, from a patient treated with tofacitinib. These TCRs come from a human donor with alopecia areata.

This clone has just a few counts. The V gene is TRBV6-5, the J gene TRBJ2-5; D might be TRBD1 (5 bases). This CDR3 spans 14 amino acids. Between the trimmed V and J ends, which lost 2 bases and 5 bases, there was a span of 12 bases. Looked up from germline, CDR1 is MNHEY and CDR2 is SVGAGI. The CDR3 is CASSYGLGPETQYF. The DNA of the CDR3 is TGTGCCAGCAGTTACGGTTTGGGGCCGGAGACCCAGTACTTC.

Only a few counts were recorded for this clone. In nucleotides, the CDR3 is TGTGCCAGCAGTCCTGGGACAGCGGAAGCTTTCTTT. Encoded protein: CASSPGTAEAFF. This chain uses TRBV25-1 with TRBJ1-1, with 7 bases that match TRBD1. V gave up 5 bases and J gave up 8 bases; unmatched junction bases: 5. This CDR3 region has 12 residues. Germline CDR1 is MGHDK and CDR2 is SYGVNS.

The chain joins TRBV9 to TRBJ2-6; D remains ambiguous. In germline, CDR1 is SGDLS, CDR2 YYNGEE. The CDR3 contains 16 residues. V lost 0 bases to trimming and J lost 2 bases, with 9 bases between them. CDR3 bases: TGTGCCAGCAGCGTAGACGGCCGCCCTGGGGCCAACGTCCTGACTTTC. This sequence encodes CASSVDGRPGANVLTF.

V and J are TRBV6-5 and TRBJ1-1; no clear D. CDR3 size: 12 residues. Germline assignment: CDR1 MNHEY and CDR2 SVGAGI. Deletions cut 5 bases from V and 4 bases from J, with 8 bases between. The CDR3 sequence is CASSNAGTEAFF. For the CDR3, the DNA is TGTGCCAGCAGTAACGCGGGCACTGAAGCTTTCTTT.